This T cell receptor (beta chain) originates from a study of blood T cell repertoires in COVID-19. Looked up from germline, CDR1 is SGHRS and CDR2 is YFSETQ. CDR3 size: 15 residues. The ends were cut back, 0 bases at V and 7 bases at J, with 14 bases in the middle. Some clones are missing from TCRdb's copy, which holds only in-frame ones; the method was immunoSEQ multiplex PCR. The sample includes tens of thousands of clones, about 90% seen only once; the top ten take roughly 1.6%. This chain uses TRBV5-1 with TRBJ1-5; TRBD1 is a possible D gene (5 bases). The origin of this receptor is a man aged 60 to 75 with active COVID-19. Specimen: peripheral blood. The CDR3 DNA is TGCGCCAGCAGCTTGGCCGGCCAGGGCGGCCAGCCCCAGCATTTT. Translated, it gives CASSLAGQGGQPQHF.